What follows are 26 T cell receptor beta chains derived from one specimen sequenced in a study of blood T cell repertoires in COVID-19. TCRdb's table, derived via immunoSEQ multiplex PCR, lists solely in-frame clones and lacks some. This table holds under 300,000 clones, approximately 79% found once. Sequencing used peripheral blood. The receptors shown here come from an elderly woman with active or convalescent COVID-19.

The V and J genes are TRBV3-1 (or the pseudogene TRBV3-2) and TRBJ1-6; D is undetermined. CDR1 is LGHDT and CDR2 is YNNKEL in the germline V gene (reference sequence). This CDR3 has 12 amino acids. Trimming shortened V by 1 base and J by 11 bases, and 6 bases separated the two germline ends. The CDR3 region has the DNA TGTGCCAGCAGCCAAGGCGGGCCACCCCTCCACTTT. It specifies CASSQGGPPLHF.

The CDR3 protein is CASSYGQGKLFF. CDR3 DNA: TGTGCCAGCAGTTACGGACAGGGAAAACTGTTTTTT. The V call is TRBV6-6, the J call TRBJ1-4; 8 bases fit TRBD1. CDR3 size: 12 residues. The trim removed 2 bases at V and 10 bases at J, leaving 0 bases unmatched. CDR1 and CDR2 from the germline V gene are MNHNY and SVGAGI (reference sequence).

V gene TRBV24-1 combines with J gene TRBJ1-2, with D unresolved. The CDR3 runs 11 residues. The V end was cut by 5 bases, the J end by 4 bases, with 4 bases between. Per the germline V gene, CDR1 is KGHDR and CDR2 is SFDVKD. The CDR3: CATSASYGYTF. CDR3 nucleotide sequence: TGTGCCACCAGTGCGTCCTATGGCTACACCTTC.

The J gene is TRBJ1-5, the V gene TRBV14, with D uncertain. CDR1 is SGHDN and CDR2 is FVKESK in the germline V gene. Between the trimmed V and J ends, which lost 6 bases and 3 bases, there was a span of 9 bases. This CDR3 has 13 amino acids. The CDR3 DNA reads TGTGCCAGCAGTCAATTTAACAATCAGCCCCAGCATTTT. Residues: CASSQFNNQPQHF. Full variable domain (rest looked up from reference TRBV14 and TRBJ1-5): EAGVTQFPSHSVIEKGQTVTLRCDPISGHDNLYWYRRVMGKEIKFLLHFVKESKQDESGMPNNRFLAERTGGTYSTLKVQPAELEDSGVYFCASSQFNNQPQHFGDGTRLSIL.

The rearrangement links TRBV5-1 to TRBJ1-1, with 8 bases fitting TRBD1. The CDR3 consists of 15 residues. V shed 2 bases, J shed 1 base, and the junction held 4 bases outside the gene matches. Germline V gives CDR1 SGHRS, CDR2 YFSETQ. This CDR3 is CASSFRTGRNTEAFF. CDR3 sequence (DNA): TGCGCCAGCAGCTTCCGGACAGGGAGGAACACTGAAGCTTTCTTT.

J is TRBJ2-1 and V is TRBV19, with TRBD2 matching over 8 bases. Trimming took 3 bases from V and 4 from J; bases not matched to a gene: 5. The CDR3 runs 15 residues. Germline CDR1 LNHDA, CDR2 SQIVND (reference sequence). In DNA, the CDR3 is TGTGCCAGTAGTATCACAGCGGGGGTTTACAATGAGCAGTTCTTC. Translated: CASSITAGVYNEQFF. The entire variable domain, with the rest obtained from reference TRBV19 and TRBJ2-1, is as follows: DGGITQSPKYLFRKEGQNVTLSCEQNLNHDAMYWYRQDPGQGLRLIYYSQIVNDFQKGDIAEGYSVSREKKESFPLTVTSAQKNPTAFYLCASSITAGVYNEQFFGPGTRLTVL.

The CDR3 reads CASSPSRDSPLHF. The CDR3 DNA reads TGTGCCAGCTCACCCTCCCGGGATTCACCCCTCCACTTT. This rearrangement joins TRBV18 to TRBJ1-6; no clear D. The CDR3 has 13 residues. Trimming stripped 3 bases from V and 8 bases from J, with 8 bases between. CDR1 and CDR2 (germline): KGHSH, LQKENI.

The count of this clone is one. The chain joins TRBV5-1 to TRBJ1-2, with 10 bases lining up with TRBD1. CDR1 is SGHRS, CDR2 YFSETQ, per germline. J was trimmed by 6 bases and V by 4 bases; bases with no gene match: 9. CDR3 length: 15 residues. The CDR3 here is CASSRAAGTGDGYTF. As DNA, the CDR3 is TGCGCCAGCAGCCGCGCTGCCGGGACAGGGGATGGCTACACCTTC.

The chain combines TRBV18 with TRBJ1-1; D unresolved. The germline gives CDR1 KGHSH, CDR2 LQKENI. The CDR3 runs 12 residues. Deletions cut 4 bases from V and 6 bases from J, with 9 bases between. CDR3 in amino acids: CASSLDKAEAFF. CDR3 nucleotide sequence: TGTGCCAGCTCACTAGACAAGGCTGAAGCTTTCTTT.

The chain employs TRBV27 and TRBJ1-6; D is uncertain. Germline CDR1 and CDR2: MNHEY and SMNVEV (reference sequence). This CDR3 region has 13 residues. The germline V and J ends were trimmed by 8 bases and 10 bases, with 15 bases remaining between them. CDR3 nucleotides: TGTGCCAGCTCTGGCGGGGTATGGTCACCCCTCCACTTT. This gives the protein CASSGGVWSPLHF.

The V gene is TRBV18, the J gene TRBJ2-5, with D perhaps TRBD1 (5 bases). The CDR3 runs to 13 residues. Germline assignment: CDR1 KGHSH and CDR2 LQKENI. V dropped 0 bases and J dropped 12 bases, with 14 bases sitting between them. CDR3: CASSPPGPEDKYF. CDR3 in DNA: TGTGCCAGCTCACCACCGGGGCCGGAAGATAAGTACTTC.

The chain combines TRBV3-1 (or the pseudogene TRBV3-2) with TRBJ2-4; TRBD2 is a possible D gene (5 bases). This CDR3 comprises 15 residues. Per germline, CDR1 LGHDT and CDR2 YNNKEL (reference sequence). V gave up 8 bases and J gave up 6 bases, with 20 bases separating them. In DNA form, the CDR3 reads TGTGCCAGCGGAAAAGGACGAGCTAGCCTAAACATTCAGTACTTC. Protein: CASGKGRASLNIQYF.

V and J are TRBV5-4 and TRBJ1-6; 8 bases align to TRBD1. V was pared by 0 bases and J by 5 bases, with 10 bases of the junction left unmatched. Germline CDR1 SGHNT, CDR2 YYREEE (reference sequence). This CDR3 comprises 18 residues. The CDR3 region is CASSLEPGTGGNNSPLHF. The DNA of the CDR3 is TGTGCCAGCAGCTTGGAGCCCGGGACAGGCGGTAATAATTCACCCCTCCACTTT.

V is TRBV10-3 and J is TRBJ2-1; 10 nucleotides match TRBD1. This CDR3 contains 15 residues. Germline CDR1 ENHRY, CDR2 SYGVKD. With 2 bases clipped from V and 4 bases from J, the junction kept 2 bases outside the gene matches. CDR3 DNA sequence: TGTGCCATCAGTGAGCCGGGACAGGGGTACAATGAGCAGTTCTTC. Translating it yields CAISEPGQGYNEQFF.

The chain combines TRBV3-1 (or the pseudogene TRBV3-2) with TRBJ1-6, with D unclear. V was clipped by 0 bases and J by 13 bases, with 10 bases between them. Per germline, CDR1 LGHDT and CDR2 YNNKEL (reference sequence). This CDR3 region has 13 residues. CDR3 protein: CASSQEEIKPLHF. CDR3 nucleotide sequence: TGTGCCAGCAGCCAAGAGGAGATTAAGCCCCTCCACTTT.

The V and J genes are TRBV29-1 and TRBJ2-1; 7 positions match TRBD1. CDR1 and CDR2 (germline): SQVTM, ANQGSEA. Trimming removed 8 bases from V and 2 bases from J; junction bases left unmatched: 6. The length of the CDR3 is 13 residues. The CDR3 protein is CSMRTGTYNEQFF. DNA for the CDR3: TGCAGCATGCGGACAGGAACCTACAATGAGCAGTTCTTC.

The rearrangement links TRBV19 to TRBJ2-7; 11 bases map to TRBD2. Germline CDR1 LNHDA, CDR2 SQIVND (reference sequence). The CDR3 spans 16 residues. V shed 4 bases, J shed 2 bases, and the junction held 7 bases outside the gene matches. CDR3 sequence: CASSTSGGRIPYEQYF. The CDR3 DNA sequence: TGTGCCAGTAGTACTAGCGGGGGGCGAATACCCTACGAGCAGTACTTC.

About this clone: This sample also contains other DNA sequences that code for the same CDR3. The V gene is TRBV24-1, the J gene TRBJ2-2; 8 nucleotides agree with TRBD1. Germline CDR1 is KGHDR and CDR2 is SFDVKD. The CDR3 length is 16 residues. V was pared by 4 bases and J by 2 bases, with 5 bases of the junction left unmatched. The chain's CDR3 is CATSDRTGSNTGELFF. CDR3 nucleotide sequence: TGTGCCACCAGTGACCGGACAGGGAGCAACACCGGGGAGCTGTTTTTT.

This clone was recorded a few times. The V gene is TRBV2, the J gene TRBJ1-3; D may be TRBD1 (6 bases). This CDR3 region has 16 residues. From germline, CDR1 is SNHLY and CDR2 FYNNEI. The V and J ends lost 7 bases and 0 bases respectively, with 16 bases between them. Written as DNA, the CDR3 is TGTGCCAGCATGGGAACAGGGATGTTCTCTGGAAACACCATATATTTT. Amino acids: CASMGTGMFSGNTIYF.

V gene TRBV5-1 combines with J gene TRBJ1-3, with D unclear. Trimming removed 4 bases at V and 2 bases at J, with 10 bases between. CDR1 and CDR2 (germline): SGHRS, YFSETQ. The length of the CDR3 is 14 residues. As DNA, the CDR3 is TGCGCCAGCAGCCCGGCCGGGGCTGGAAACACCATATATTTT. This translates into CASSPAGAGNTIYF.

This clone came up a few times. V gene TRBV7-9 combines with J gene TRBJ2-6, with 10 positions matching TRBD1. The CDR3 extends over 18 amino acids. V gave up 7 bases and J gave up 3 bases; unmatched junction bases: 12. From germline, CDR1 is SEHNR and CDR2 FQNEAQ (reference sequence). CDR3 coding DNA: TGTGCCAGCAACCGAGCGGGACAGGGGTTCTTTGGGGCCAACGTCCTGACTTTC. It is translated as CASNRAGQGFFGANVLTF.

The rearrangement uses TRBV3-1 (or the pseudogene TRBV3-2) and TRBJ1-1; D is perhaps TRBD1 (6 bases). V was clipped by 3 bases and J by 1 base, with 9 bases between them. The germline V gene encodes CDR1 LGHDT and CDR2 YNNKEL (reference sequence). The CDR3 loop spans 14 amino acids. The CDR3 spells CASSHADRNTEAFF. CDR3 coding DNA: TGTGCCAGCAGCCATGCGGACAGGAACACTGAAGCTTTCTTT.

The DNA for the CDR3 is TGTGCCATCATTGCTCAGGGTACGGTCGAGCAGTACTTC. It yields the protein CAIIAQGTVEQYF. The chain joins TRBV10-3 to TRBJ2-7; D is perhaps TRBD1 (5 bases). Germline CDR1 and CDR2: ENHRY and SYGVKD. The CDR3 loop spans 13 amino acids. V shed 7 bases and J shed 6 bases, with 16 bases lying between them.

The chain links TRBV27 to TRBJ2-2, with D hard to call. Germline CDR1 and CDR2: MNHEY and SMNVEV (reference sequence). V dropped 2 bases and J dropped 0 bases, with 7 bases sitting between them. This CDR3 has 15 amino acids. CDR3 sequence reads: CASSLVLANTGELFF. The CDR3 DNA sequence: TGTGCCAGCAGTTTAGTCCTAGCGAACACCGGGGAGCTGTTTTTT.

This chain joins TRBV11-2 and TRBJ2-5, with TRBD2 matching over 8 bases. Trimming removed 6 bases from V and 1 base from J; junction bases left unmatched: 4. Germline CDR1 is SGHAT and CDR2 is FQNNGV. The CDR3 consists of 14 residues. The CDR3 DNA reads TGTGCCAGCAGTTCTGGACTAGCCCAAGAGACCCAGTACTTC. Protein sequence: CASSSGLAQETQYF.

The chain carries TRBV6-2 or TRBV6-3 and TRBJ2-1; 10 bases are a match to TRBD1. The ends lost 4 bases at V and 7 bases at J; junction bases unmatched: 7. The CDR3 has 15 residues. The germline V gene encodes CDR1 MNHEY and CDR2 SVGEGT. CDR3 residues: CASSSPGQGRNEQFF. The CDR3 DNA sequence: TGTGCCAGCAGTTCACCGGGACAGGGGAGGAATGAGCAGTTCTTC.